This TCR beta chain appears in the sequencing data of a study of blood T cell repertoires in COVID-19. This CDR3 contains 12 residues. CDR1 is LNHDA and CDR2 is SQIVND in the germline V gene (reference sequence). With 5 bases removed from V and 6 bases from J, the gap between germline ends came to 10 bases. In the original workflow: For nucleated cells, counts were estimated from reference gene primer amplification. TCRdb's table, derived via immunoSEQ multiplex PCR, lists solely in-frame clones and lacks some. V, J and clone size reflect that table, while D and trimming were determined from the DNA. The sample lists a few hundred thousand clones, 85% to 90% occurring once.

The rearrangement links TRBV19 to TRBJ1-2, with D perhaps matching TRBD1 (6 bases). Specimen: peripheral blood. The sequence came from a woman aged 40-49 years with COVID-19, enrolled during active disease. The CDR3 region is CASSDNRDGYTF. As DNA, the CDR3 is TGTGCCAGTAGTGATAACAGGGATGGCTACACCTTC. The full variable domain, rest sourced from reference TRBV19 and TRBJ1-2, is DGGITQSPKYLFRKEGQNVTLSCEQNLNHDAMYWYRQDPGQGLRLIYYSQIVNDFQKGDIAEGYSVSREKKESFPLTVTSAQKNPTAFYLCASSDNRDGYTFGSGTRLTVV.